This TCR beta chain is from a study of cytomegalovirus exposure and HLA in healthy donors. The sample holds a few counts of this clone. PCR used 60 Vbeta primers and 13 Jbeta primers. The data were produced by immunoSEQ multiplex PCR, yet TCRdb's version contains in-frame clones alone and is incomplete. The table includes 100,000 to 150,000 clones, about 8.5% detected once. The CDR3 runs 14 residues. Trimming shortened V by 5 bases and J by 6 bases, and 14 bases separated the two germline ends. Germline V gene data show CDR1 as SEHNR and CDR2 as FQNEAQ (reference sequence). The sequence derives from a middle-aged man in good health and CMV-seronegative. This rearrangement joins TRBV7-9 to TRBJ1-5; possible D gene TRBD1, 6 bases. Material for sequencing was PBMCs. The CDR3, as DNA: TGTGCCAGCAGCCCAGGGGCAGGGGTTCAGCCCCAGCATTTT. It codes for CASSPGAGVQPQHF.